This entry features one T cell receptor (beta chain) sequence. What it binds is unknown. The sample belongs to a study of blood T cells in healthy people across ages. Study-level background: Capturing about one barcoded beta molecule per two T cells was achieved by template switching. Whole-study findings and limits: Long-lived and aged donors differed, with more naive CD4+ cells and higher diversity in the long-lived.

CDR3 length equals 15 residues. Germline trimming cut 4 bases from V and 6 bases from J; bases unmatched to any gene: 6. Looked up from germline, CDR1 is SGHRS and CDR2 is YFSETQ. A J-beta primer mix and a sample-barcoded 5' primer were used in a second PCR of roughly 6 to 11 cycles. Unique molecular identifiers of 12 random nucleotides labeled each cDNA. TCRdb reprocessed the 5' RACE reads with MiXCR, giving one entry per CDR3 protein. The sample holds fewer than 1,000,000 distinct CDR3 sequences, 46% seen once. This rearrangement joins TRBV5-1 to TRBJ2-1; TRBD2 aligns across 11 bases. Source material: blood. This clonotype originated in an older man in good health. The CDR3: CASSPGLAESNEQFF. In DNA, the CDR3 is TGCGCCAGCAGCCCGGGACTAGCGGAGAGCAATGAGCAGTTCTTC. Drawing the rest from reference TRBV5-1 and TRBJ2-1, the complete variable domain is KAGVTQTPRYLIKTRGQQVTLSCSPISGHRSVSWYQQTPGQGLQFLFEYFSETQRNKGNFPGRFSGRQFSNSRSEMNVSTLELGDSALYLCASSPGLAESNEQFFGPGTRLTVL.